Below are 6 T cell receptor beta chains sequenced from a single sample in a study of T cells in Graves' hyperthyroidism and ophthalmopathy (dated by TCRdb to between 2018 and 2021). Library preparation used multiplex PCR. Reads for this sample came from an Illumina HiSeq 2000. TCR beta CDR3 regions were amplified from RNA transcripts. The first round of RT-PCR for the TCR CDR3 was performed with the HTBI primer set and the Qiagen OneStep RT-PCR kit. Using fastp trimming at Q25 and MiXCR clonotype assembly, TCRdb reanalyzed the public sequencing data and kept in-frame beta chains. Duplicate CDR3 protein sequences are folded into a single record with the most common DNA and genes. Counted in this sample were a few hundred thousand distinct CDR3 sequences; more than 15% of them appeared once. In total, the top ten clones hold approximately 3.5% of the sample. The specimen sequenced was blood. The receptors here all came from a woman aged 35 to 49 with Graves' ophthalmopathy.

This chain uses TRBV27 with TRBJ2-1; 9 bases match TRBD2. There are 19 residues in the CDR3. The germline gives CDR1 MNHEY, CDR2 SMNVEV (reference sequence). J lost 5 bases, V lost 5 bases, and 19 bases had no gene match. CDR3 loop: CASSDHLCILAGCNNEQFF. The CDR3 bases are TGTGCCAGCAGTGACCACCTTTGTATTCTAGCGGGGTGCAACAATGAGCAGTTCTTC.

In this sample, this clonotype turned up a few times. V and J are TRBV2 and TRBJ2-2, with 10 bases fitting TRBD2. CDR1 and CDR2 (germline): SNHLY, FYNNEI. This CDR3 spans 15 amino acids. Trimming took 6 bases from V and 5 from J; bases not matched to a gene: 6. This CDR3 reads CASRRTSGLTGELFF. CDR3 coding DNA: TGTGCCAGCAGGAGGACTAGCGGACTAACCGGGGAGCTGTTTTTT.

This clonotype was counted only a few times. The chain uses TRBV18 and TRBJ2-3; 7 bases are shared with TRBD1. Germline values: CDR1 KGHSH, CDR2 LQKENI. J was trimmed by 3 bases and V by 3 bases; bases with no gene match: 15. The CDR3 has 18 amino acids. This CDR3 reads CASSPGWIGQVGTDTQYF. The DNA of the CDR3 is TGTGCCAGCTCACCCGGATGGATTGGACAGGTTGGGACAGATACGCAGTATTTT.

At least ten counts were recorded for this clonotype. V and J are TRBV6-2 or TRBV6-3 and TRBJ2-7; TRBD2 might be the D (6 bases). The CDR3 covers 16 residues. The germline V and J ends were trimmed by 8 bases and 2 bases, with 22 bases remaining between them. CDR1 is MNHEY, CDR2 SVGEGT, per germline. CDR3 region: CASGRNAQGLAYEQYF. In DNA, the CDR3 is TGTGCCAGCGGACGGAACGCTCAGGGACTTGCCTACGAGCAGTACTTC.

This clonotype was picked up many times. V usage is TRBV12-3 or TRBV12-4 and J usage is TRBJ1-5; 10 bases align to TRBD1. The ends lost 3 bases at V and 0 bases at J; junction bases unmatched: 2. The CDR3 runs 16 residues. The CDR3 DNA is TGTGCCAGCAGTTTCGGGACAGGGGATAGCAATCAGCCCCAGCATTTT. Translated, it gives CASSFGTGDSNQPQHF.

This clonotype was recorded once. With a much larger clone just one base away, this may be a read error. This sequence joins TRBV3-1 and TRBJ1-1; tentatively, D is TRBD1 (6 bases). This CDR3 comprises 17 residues. Germline V lookup: CDR1 LGHDT, CDR2 YNNKEL (reference sequence). CDR3 amino acids: CASSRDTPGAMNTKAFF. In DNA form, the CDR3 reads TGTGCCAGCAGCCGGGACACGCCAGGCGCTATGAACACTAAAGCTTTCTTT.